This T cell receptor (beta chain) was retrieved from a study of blood T cell repertoires in COVID-19. Study at large: Sources were T cells, B-cell-depleted T cells, or PBMCs; the material itself was cDNA or gDNA.

This CDR3 comprises 13 residues. V gave up 6 bases and J gave up 8 bases; unmatched junction bases: 7. Germline CDR1 is LGHNT and CDR2 is FRNRAP. Original processing methods: By means of reference gene primer amplification, nucleated cell counts were estimated. Profiling relied on immunoSEQ multiplex PCR, and the TCRdb table lists in-frame clones only, not all of them. The V and J calls and clone size come from that table; D and trimming were worked out from the DNA. The repertoire holds 210,000 or so clones, with about 85% as singletons. This receptor was taken from a woman between 18 and 29 years old who had recovered from COVID-19. Sample: peripheral blood. The gene calls are TRBV12-5 and TRBJ1-2, with 9 bases identical to TRBD1. The CDR3 is CASGSDRGKGYTF. CDR3 nucleotides: TGTGCTAGTGGCTCAGACAGGGGGAAAGGCTACACCTTC.